Listed below are T cell receptor beta chains from one sample, sequenced in a study of blood T cell repertoires in COVID-19. Libraries were prepared by immunoSEQ multiplex PCR; TCRdb keeps only in-frame clonotypes and omits some of them. In the table there are 150,000 or so clones, over 75% of which are singletons. Sequencing was done on a sample of PBMCs or T cells enriched from blood (not recorded which). These receptors originate from a human donor with acute COVID-19. The donor label of this sample is uncertain. Both conserved end residues are part of each CDR3. The D gene is left open where the match is weak. Clone size is not always given. Where it is, it says once, few, many or a class for expanded clones.

length	V	size	D	J	CDR3	DNA
13	TRBV6-5	.	.	TRBJ2-1	CASSYGPRNEQFF	TGTGCCAGCAGTTACGGGCCCCGAAATGAGCAGTTCTTC
12	TRBV2	.	TRBD2	TRBJ2-7	CASRGLVSEQYF	TGTGCCAGCAGGGGACTAGTGTCCGAGCAGTACTTC
15	TRBV5-4	.	.	TRBJ1-4	CASSLSQGPNEKLFF	TGTGCCAGCAGCTTGTCGCAGGGCCCCAATGAAAAACTGTTTTTT
13	TRBV2	.	TRBD1	TRBJ1-1	CASRQGSGTEAFF	TGTGCCAGCCGACAGGGCAGTGGGACTGAAGCTTTCTTT
17	TRBV21-1	.	.	TRBJ2-2	CARRKTRGGAAGGELFF	TGTGCCCGCCGCAAAACTCGCGGGGGGGCCGCGGGCGGGGAGCTGTTTTTT
20	TRBV27	.	.	TRBJ2-1	CASSLLARWRRDQIADEQFF	TGTGCCAGCAGTTTATTGGCCCGGTGGAGAAGGGACCAGATAGCGGATGAGCAGTTCTTC
14	TRBV4-1	.	TRBD2	TRBJ2-5	CASSQVGTRETQYF	TGCGCCAGCAGCCAAGTGGGGACTAGAGAGACCCAGTACTTC
15	TRBV11-2	once	TRBD1	TRBJ2-7	CASSRYPTGDYEQYF	TGTGCCAGCAGCCGATATCCGACAGGGGACTACGAGCAGTACTTC
14	TRBV7-9	once	TRBD1	TRBJ2-7	CASRRDRASYEQYF	TGTGCCAGCAGGCGGGACAGGGCTTCCTACGAGCAGTACTTC
17	TRBV19	few	.	TRBJ2-2	CASSIVLGTRNTGELFF	TGTGCCAGTAGTATAGTATTGGGCACGCGGAACACCGGGGAGCTGTTTTTT